These T cell receptor beta chains were read from a single sample in a study of T cells after yellow fever vaccination. MiXCR was run by TCRdb on the 5' RACE reads, yielding one entry per CDR3 protein. Found here are some 240,000 distinct CDR3 sequences, 5.2% of them singletons; the top ten hold roughly 3%. The specimen comprised CD4+ T cells sorted from PBMCs, sampled on the day of the yellow fever booster vaccination. The receptors come from a man in his late teens or twenties who received the YFV17D yellow fever vaccine. CDR3s include the opening cysteine and the closing phenylalanine or tryptophan. The order of the fields is J gene, D gene, V gene, clone size, CDR3 DNA, CDR3 protein. The D gene is left open where the match is weak. Clone size is shown for a subset of rows, as once, few, many or a class of expanded clone.

TRBJ2-3,-,TRBV7-3,many,TGTGCCAGCAGCTCACGGGACTCCTATACGCAGTATTTT,CASSSRDSYTQYF
TRBJ2-2,-,TRBV24-1,many,TGTGCCACCAGTGAGAGAGTGGGGGCGAACACCGGGGAGCTGTTTTTT,CATSERVGANTGELFF
TRBJ1-2,-,TRBV4-3,many,TGCGCCAGCAGCCAAGAGGGAAGGGGATTCGATGGCTACACCTTC,CASSQEGRGFDGYTF
TRBJ2-3,-,TRBV18,few,TGTGCCAGTGGCAAACGGACCCCCCAAGTGGGAGATACGCAGTATTTT,CASGKRTPQVGDTQYF
TRBJ2-7,TRBD1,TRBV10-3,few,TGTGCCATCAGTGCAGCCGGGACAGGGGGCTACGAGCAGTACTTC,CAISAAGTGGYEQYF
TRBJ1-2,TRBD1,TRBV20-1,many,TGCAGTGCTGGGACAGGGGCGCCATATGGCTACACCTTC,CSAGTGAPYGYTF
TRBJ1-1,-,TRBV21-1,-,TGTGCCAGCAGCCGTGGGGAGAGGCCGAACACTGAAGCTTTCTTT,CASSRGERPNTEAFF
TRBJ2-3,-,TRBV19,-,TGTGCCAGTAGTATAGCTACGACAGATACGCAGTATTTT,CASSIATTDTQYF
TRBJ1-5,-,TRBV11-2,-,TGTGCCAGCAGCTTAGACCCCCTCGAGCCCCAGCATTTT,CASSLDPLEPQHF
TRBJ2-5,-,TRBV6-2/TRBV6-3,many,TGTGCCAGCAGCTCACCCCATACGGGCCAAGAGACCCAGTACTTC,CASSSPHTGQETQYF
TRBJ2-4,-,TRBV20-1,many,TGCAGTGGTTGGTCCGGGGACACAAAAAACATTCAGTACTTC,CSGWSGDTKNIQYF
TRBJ1-3,TRBD1,TRBV15,few,TGTGCCACCAGCAGAGATCCCGCAGGGCAGGGGGCTAGCACCATATATTTT,CATSRDPAGQGASTIYF
TRBJ2-4,TRBD1,TRBV7-3,few,TGTGCCAGCAGCGAGGGGACAGGACTAGCCAAAAACATTCAGTACTTC,CASSEGTGLAKNIQYF
TRBJ2-7,-,TRBV5-1,many,TGCGCCAGCAGCCCATTGGACAAGCCCTACGAGCAGTACTTC,CASSPLDKPYEQYF
TRBJ1-6,-,TRBV20-1,many,TGCAGTGCTAGAGGGGAAAGGAGCTCCTATAATTCACCCCTCCACTTT,CSARGERSSYNSPLHF
TRBJ1-5,-,TRBV5-1,-,TGCGCCAGCAGCTTGGAAACAGGAGGACGACAGCCCCAGCATTTT,CASSLETGGRQPQHF
TRBJ2-5,-,TRBV5-1,many,TGCGCCAGCAGCCCTGGGGCGCTTGGAAAGACCCAGTACTTC,CASSPGALGKTQYF
TRBJ2-3,-,TRBV6-1,-,TGTGCCAGCAGGGAGTGGGGACTGCCGCCGGATACGCAGTATTTT,CASREWGLPPDTQYF
TRBJ1-2,-,TRBV20-1,many,TGCAGTGCTAGAGATGCCTACACCTTC,CSARDAYTF
TRBJ2-5,-,TRBV9,many,TGTGCCAGCAGCGTAGGAGGGGGTGAGACCCAGTACTTC,CASSVGGGETQYF
TRBJ2-5,-,TRBV7-6,few,TGTGCCAGCAGCTTAAGCCTGGGCCAAGAGACCCAGTACTTC,CASSLSLGQETQYF
TRBJ2-5,-,TRBV3-1,-,TGTGCCAGCAGCCAAGATCGTCCTCGGCGGCGAGAGACCCAGTACTTC,CASSQDRPRRRETQYF
TRBJ1-1,-,TRBV14,-,TGTGCCAGCAGCCAAGATAAGACTAGGGTTGTAGCTGAAGCTTTCTTT,CASSQDKTRVVAEAFF
TRBJ1-1,-,TRBV4-2,few,TGTGCCAGCAGCCAAGATTCAGGGCGGGCTGAAGCTTTCTTT,CASSQDSGRAEAFF
TRBJ2-3,TRBD1,TRBV10-3,-,TGTGCCACCAGCGACAGGGCCGATACGCAGTATTTT,CATSDRADTQYF
TRBJ1-6,-,TRBV6-4,-,TGTGCCAGCAGTGACTCGGCAGGGATGAATTCACCCCTCCACTTT,CASSDSAGMNSPLHF
TRBJ2-7,TRBD1,TRBV2,many,TGTGCCAGCAGGACAGGGGCGGACCAGTACTTC,CASRTGADQYF
TRBJ2-3,-,TRBV10-3,-,TGTGCCATCAGACAGGGCAGCACAGATACGCAGTATTTT,CAIRQGSTDTQYF
TRBJ2-7,TRBD1,TRBV18,many,TGTGCCAGCTCACCGCAGGGGGCCGTTACCGAGCAGTACTTC,CASSPQGAVTEQYF
TRBJ1-6,TRBD1,TRBV29-1,-,TGCAGCGTTGCCCAGGGGGCTGGGAATTCACCCCTCCACTTT,CSVAQGAGNSPLHF